Each of the 20 T cell receptor beta chains below was sequenced from the same sample in a study of OX40 agonist ivuxolimab in advanced cancers. Produced via immunoSEQ multiplex PCR; TCRdb's table is partial and in-frame only. The table records fewer than 85,000 clones, 86% of them present only once. The sequences come from CD4+ or CD8+ T cells sorted from blood, collected in a trial of the OX40 agonist ivuxolimab. Receptor source: an adult with an advanced solid tumor such as melanoma, head and neck, liver or kidney cancer.

V gene TRBV4-1 combines with J gene TRBJ2-5; 7 bases match TRBD1. Germline V gene data show CDR1 as MGHRA and CDR2 as YSYEKL. Trimming removed 0 bases from V and 5 bases from J; junction bases left unmatched: 9. The length of the CDR3 is 16 residues. The CDR3 spells CASSQEPPTGTETQYF. As DNA, the CDR3 is TGCGCCAGCAGCCAAGAGCCCCCGACAGGGACGGAGACCCAGTACTTC.

This chain joins TRBV5-6 and TRBJ2-3; D unresolved. The CDR3 has 13 amino acids. V lost 4 bases and J 5 bases, leaving 11 bases between the germline ends. CDR1 SGHDT and CDR2 YYEEEE come from the germline V gene. In nucleotides, the CDR3 is TGTGCCAGCAGCCCAAGCCGTGTAGATACGCAGTATTTT. Translating gives CASSPSRVDTQYF.

V is TRBV19 and J is TRBJ2-2; 9 nucleotides line up with TRBD2. CDR1 LNHDA and CDR2 SQIVND come from the germline V gene (reference sequence). There are 14 residues in the CDR3. V dropped 8 bases and J dropped 4; count of bases not matched to a gene: 5. CDR3 nucleotide sequence: TGTGCCAGTCATAGCGGGAGTTTCACCGGGGAGCTGTTTTTT. Translating gives CASHSGSFTGELFF.

The chain combines TRBV15 with TRBJ2-6, with D unclear. This CDR3 contains 14 residues. The germline CDR1 and CDR2 sequences are LNHNV and YYDKDF (reference sequence). V lost 5 bases, J lost 0 bases, and 5 bases lay in between. CDR3 nucleotides: TGTGCCACCAGCGCAAACTCTGGGGCCAACGTCCTGACTTTC. Amino acids: CATSANSGANVLTF.

This CDR3 reads CASSIGAGSYEQYF. The CDR3 DNA reads as TGTGCCAGTAGTATTGGGGCTGGGAGCTACGAGCAGTACTTC. The rearrangement uses TRBV19 and TRBJ2-7, with D possibly being TRBD1 or TRBD2 (5 bases each). Trimming stripped 3 bases from V and 3 bases from J, with 12 bases between. The CDR3 loop spans 14 amino acids. The V gene's germline CDR1 is LNHDA and CDR2 SQIVND (reference sequence).

The chain joins TRBV7-2 to TRBJ1-6; TRBD1 is a possible D gene (6 bases). Germline V gene sequence: CDR1 SGHTA, CDR2 FQGNSA. The CDR3 has 16 amino acids. Trimming took off 5 bases at V and 7 bases at J, with 18 bases between the two ends. The CDR3 nucleotides are TGTGCCAGCAGCCTAGGGGGGGCAGGGGTAAATTCACCCCTCCACTTT. The encoded protein is CASSLGGAGVNSPLHF.

This sequence joins TRBV6-5 and TRBJ1-1; TRBD1 might be the D (6 bases). The V end was cut by 6 bases, the J end by 3 bases, with 17 bases between. The germline gives CDR1 MNHEY, CDR2 SVGAGI. CDR3 length: 15 residues. DNA of the CDR3: TGTGCCAGCAGAATTACTACAGGGTTACACACTGAAGCTTTCTTT. Translation: CASRITTGLHTEAFF.

The CDR3 reads CASRDRGPNTEAFF. In DNA form, the CDR3 reads TGTGCCAGCAGGGACAGGGGACCGAACACTGAAGCTTTCTTT. The J gene is TRBJ1-1, the V gene TRBV21-1; TRBD1, as called in the table, went unchecked against the DNA. TRBV21-1 is a pseudogene locus. This CDR3 has 14 residues.

J is TRBJ2-7 and V is TRBV7-9; 7 nucleotides match TRBD1. The CDR3 consists of 15 residues. After removal of 5 bases from V and 1 base from J, the junction contained 8 bases not matched to a gene. The germline CDR1 and CDR2 sequences are SEHNR and FQNEAQ (reference sequence). The CDR3 region has the DNA TGTGCCAGCAGCCACCGGGACAGATTGTCCTACGAGCAGTACTTC. This encodes CASSHRDRLSYEQYF. Looking up the rest from reference TRBV7-9 and TRBJ2-7 gives the full variable domain: DTGVSQNPRHKITKRGQNVTFRCDPISEHNRLYWYRQTLGQGPEFLTYFQNEAQLEKSRLLSDRFSAERPKGSFSTLEIQRTEQGDSAMYLCASSHRDRLSYEQYFGPGTRLTVT.

V is TRBV7-6 and J is TRBJ1-3; D is uncertain. V was clipped by 0 bases and J by 4 bases, with 10 bases between them. CDR3 length: 15 residues. Germline V lookup: CDR1 SGHVS, CDR2 FNYEAQ. The CDR3, as DNA: TGTGCCAGCAGCTTAGCGACGACGTTCGGAAACACCATATATTTT. This translates into CASSLATTFGNTIYF. Drawing the rest from reference TRBV7-6 and TRBJ1-3, the complete variable domain is GAGVSQSPRYKVTKRGQDVALRCDPISGHVSLYWYRQALGQGPEFLTYFNYEAQQDKSGLPNDRFSAERPEGSISTLTIQRTEQRDSAMYRCASSLATTFGNTIYFGEGSWLTVV.

The chain carries TRBV28 and TRBJ2-7; the D is unclear. The V end lost 5 bases, the J end lost 5 bases, and 10 bases lay between the germline ends. This CDR3 spans 12 amino acids. Germline loops: CDR1 MDHEN, CDR2 SYDVKM. The CDR3 sequence is CASSVDMDEQYF. CDR3 DNA sequence: TGTGCCAGCAGTGTCGACATGGACGAGCAGTACTTC.

The chain is built from TRBV5-1 and TRBJ2-7, with D possibly being TRBD1 or TRBD2 (5 bases each). The V gene lost 0 bases and the J gene lost 5 bases, with 15 bases spanning the gap. The germline V gene has CDR1 SGHRS and CDR2 YFSETQ. The CDR3 totals 15 residues. CDR3 coding DNA: TGCGCCAGCAGCTTGGGAGGGGAAAGGTGGGACGAGCAGTACTTC. Protein product: CASSLGGERWDEQYF.

This clone was seen only a few times. CDR3 bases: TGTGCCAGCAGTGAGGCGGGGTTCCTCAATCAGCCCCAGCATTTT. Residues: CASSEAGFLNQPQHF. The chain recombines TRBV6-1 with TRBJ1-5; D is ambiguous. The V gene's germline CDR1 is MNHNS and CDR2 SASEGT. Trimming took off 3 bases at V and 3 bases at J, with 12 bases between the two ends. The length of the CDR3 is 15 residues.

The genes are TRBV25-1 and TRBJ1-2; possible D gene TRBD1, 5 bases. The CDR3 totals 18 residues. Looked up from germline, CDR1 is MGHDK and CDR2 is SYGVNS. Trimming took off 3 bases at V and 4 bases at J, with 24 bases between the two ends. CDR3: CASSDSLPGTPNFYGYTF. DNA of the CDR3: TGTGCCAGCAGTGACAGCCTACCCGGGACTCCGAACTTCTATGGCTACACCTTC.

The chain has TRBV7-2 and TRBJ2-3, with D hard to call. In germline, CDR1 is SGHTA, CDR2 FQGNSA. The CDR3 contains 15 residues. Trimming left V 2 bases short and J 5 bases short, with 14 bases between. CDR3 bases: TGTGCCAGCAGCTTATTTGTTAGCCCTGGAGATACGCAGTATTTT. It encodes CASSLFVSPGDTQYF.

The chain recombines TRBV7-8 with TRBJ2-7; the D is unclear. The CDR3 is 14 residues long. With 5 bases removed from V and 6 bases from J, the gap between germline ends came to 17 bases. Germline V gene lookup returns CDR1 SGHVS and CDR2 FQNEAQ. CDR3 loop: CASSPRARLSEQYF. CDR3 bases: TGTGCCAGCAGCCCCCGGGCCCGGCTGAGCGAGCAGTACTTC.

This chain joins TRBV2 and TRBJ2-6, with 10 bases lining up with TRBD1. In germline, CDR1 is SNHLY, CDR2 FYNNEI. Trimming removed 5 bases from V and 2 bases from J; junction bases left unmatched: 6. The CDR3 totals 17 residues. The DNA of the CDR3 is TGTGCCAGCAGTCCGGGACAGGGGCGTCCTGGGGCCAACGTCCTGACTTTC. Its protein is CASSPGQGRPGANVLTF. The variable domain in full, with the rest retrieved from reference TRBV2 and TRBJ2-6, is EPEVTQTPSHQVTQMGQEVILRCVPISNHLYFYWYRQILGQKVEFLVSFYNNEISEKSEIFDDQFSVERPDGSNFTLKIRSTKLEDSAMYFCASSPGQGRPGANVLTFGAGSRLTVL.

The rearrangement uses TRBV7-2 and TRBJ2-1; 10 nucleotides line up with TRBD2. J lost 2 bases, V lost 4 bases, and 2 bases had no gene match. CDR3 length: 15 amino acids. CDR1 and CDR2 from the germline V gene are SGHTA and FQGNSA. This CDR3 reads CASSSGLATYNEQFF. The CDR3 region has the DNA TGTGCCAGCAGCTCGGGACTAGCGACCTACAATGAGCAGTTCTTC. The full variable domain, with the rest looked up from reference TRBV7-2 and TRBJ2-1, is GAGVSQSPSNKVTEKGKDVELRCDPISGHTALYWYRQSLGQGLEFLIYFQGNSAPDKSGLPSDRFSAERTGGSVSTLTIQRTQQEDSAVYLCASSSGLATYNEQFFGPGTRLTVL.

The gene calls are TRBV7-9 and TRBJ2-1; 8 bases agree with TRBD1. V gave up 1 base and J gave up 8 bases; unmatched junction bases: 4. Looked up from germline, CDR1 is SEHNR and CDR2 is FQNEAQ (reference sequence). The CDR3 runs 14 residues. The CDR3 DNA sequence: TGTGCCAGCAGCTTAGGACAGGGGATCGATGAGCAGTTCTTC. Amino acids: CASSLGQGIDEQFF.

This chain links TRBV5-1 with TRBJ2-1; 11 bases line up with TRBD2. CDR1 and CDR2 from the germline V gene are SGHRS and YFSETQ. Trimming took 1 base from V and 1 from J; bases not matched to a gene: 1. There are 16 residues in the CDR3. The CDR3 nucleotides read TGCGCCAGCAGCTTGAGACTAGCGGGGTCCTACAATGAGCAGTTCTTC. It specifies CASSLRLAGSYNEQFF.